This entry lists 27 T cell receptor beta chains sequenced from one sample in a study of T cells in Graves' hyperthyroidism and ophthalmopathy (dated by TCRdb to between 2018 and 2021). Library method: multiplex PCR. The instrument was an Illumina HiSeq 2000. The TCR beta CDR3 regions were amplified from the RNA transcripts. For the first round of RT-PCR on the TCR CDR3, the HTBI primer set was used together with the Qiagen OneStep RT-PCR kit. TCRdb ran its own pipeline on the public reads, namely fastp trimming at Q25 and MiXCR clone calling, and kept in-frame beta chains. Each record represents a unique CDR3 protein, reported with the most common genes and DNA among its rows. The sample table records around 690,000 distinct CDR3 sequences; 15% to 20% of these occur just once. Less than 20% of the sample lies in the top ten. The specimen was blood. The receptors were sampled from a man in his fifties or sixties with Graves' hyperthyroidism.

J is TRBJ1-2 and V is TRBV28; D not certain. The CDR3 contains 12 residues. The germline V gene has CDR1 MDHEN and CDR2 SYDVKM. V was pared by 7 bases and J by 0 bases, with 6 bases between. CDR3 in DNA: TGTGCCAGCACTAAGGCTAACTATGGCTACACCTTC. This encodes CASTKANYGYTF.

The chain is built from TRBV7-3 and TRBJ2-2; the D is unclear. The ends were cut back, 5 bases at V and 2 bases at J, with 9 bases in the middle. The length of the CDR3 is 14 residues. CDR1 SGHTA and CDR2 FQGTGA come from the germline V gene. CDR3 nucleotide sequence: TGTGCCAGCAGCCCGCAAACAAACACCGGGGAGCTGTTTTTT. Amino acid sequence: CASSPQTNTGELFF.

At least ten counts were recorded for this clonotype. DNA for the CDR3: TGTGCCAGCAGTGACAACCTTATCTATGGCTACACCTTC. Protein product: CASSDNLIYGYTF. The rearrangement joins TRBV25-1 to TRBJ1-2; D is unresolved. The germline CDR1 and CDR2 sequences are MGHDK and SYGVNS. V lost 3 bases and J lost 4, with 9 bases in between. The CDR3 has 13 amino acids.

This clonotype occurred many times. The chain carries TRBV28 and TRBJ2-7, with D perhaps TRBD1 (6 bases). Germline CDR1 reads MDHEN; CDR2 reads SYDVKM. CDR3 length: 16 amino acids. V shed 7 bases and J shed 1 base, with 20 bases lying between them. The DNA for the CDR3 is TGTGCCAGCATCGCAGACAGGTATCCCTCTTCCTACGAGCAGTACTTC. It encodes CASIADRYPSSYEQYF.

This clonotype showed up just a few times. The chain has TRBV20-1 and TRBJ2-7; 8 bases line up with TRBD2. This CDR3 is built from 13 residues. J was trimmed by 5 bases and V by 4 bases; bases with no gene match: 7. CDR1 DFQATT and CDR2 SNEGSKA come from the germline V gene (reference sequence). The CDR3 reads CSANPGLGDEQYF. CDR3 bases: TGCAGTGCTAATCCGGGACTAGGTGACGAGCAGTACTTC.

This clonotype appeared a few times. The CDR3, as DNA: TGTGCCAGCAGCCCAAAAAGGACAGGGGTTCAGCCCCAGCATTTT. It codes for CASSPKRTGVQPQHF. The chain has TRBV28 and TRBJ1-5; 9 bases match TRBD1. The CDR3 covers 15 residues. Germline values: CDR1 MDHEN, CDR2 SYDVKM. Germline trimming cut 6 bases from V and 6 bases from J; bases unmatched to any gene: 9.

This clonotype appeared many times. CDR3 loop: CASRTGDIIYGYTF. CDR3 in DNA: TGTGCCAGCAGGACTGGGGATATTATCTATGGCTACACCTTC. The chain carries TRBV7-8 and TRBJ1-2; no definite D call. Germline V CDR1 and CDR2: SGHVS, FQNEAQ. CDR3 size: 14 residues. Trimming stripped 6 bases from V and 4 bases from J, with 15 bases between. The full variable domain, in which reference TRBV7-8 and TRBJ1-2 provide the parts outside the CDR3, is GAGVSQSPRYKVAKRGQDVALRCDPISGHVSLFWYQQALGQGPEFLTYFQNEAQLDKSGLPSDRFFAERPEGSVSTLKIQRTQQEDSAVYLCASRTGDIIYGYTFGSGTRLTVV.

Ten or more counts support this clonotype. V and J are TRBV28 and TRBJ1-1, with a weak D call TRBD1 (6 bases). The CDR3 sequence is 12 residues long. V lost 5 bases and J 7 bases, leaving 11 bases between the germline ends. Germline CDR1 is MDHEN and CDR2 is SYDVKM. CDR3 region: CASSQQGIEAFF. The CDR3 DNA follows: TGTGCCAGCAGTCAACAGGGAATTGAAGCTTTCTTT.

This chain joins TRBV29-1 and TRBJ1-1; D gene uncertain. CDR1 and CDR2 (germline): SQVTM, ANQGSEA. The length of the CDR3 is 13 residues. DNA of the CDR3: TGCAGTTCTCGGGGAGGCGGGAACACTGAAGCTTTCTTT. It specifies CSSRGGGNTEAFF.

The V gene is TRBV6-5, the J gene TRBJ2-3, with 8 bases matching TRBD1. J was trimmed by 4 bases and V by 2 bases; bases with no gene match: 5. This CDR3 comprises 15 residues. CDR1 is MNHEY and CDR2 is SVGAGI in the germline V gene. CDR3 coding DNA: TGTGCCAGCAGTTACCAAGGACAGGGCGCAGATACGCAGTATTTT. This encodes CASSYQGQGADTQYF.

There are many counts of this clonotype. The chain employs TRBV28 and TRBJ2-3; D might be TRBD2 (6 bases). The CDR3 length is 14 residues. Deletions cut 10 bases from V and 0 bases from J, with 14 bases between. Germline CDR1 MDHEN, CDR2 SYDVKM. The chain's CDR3 is CATQEGHSTDTQYF. The CDR3 coding sequence is TGTGCCACCCAGGAGGGGCATAGCACAGATACGCAGTATTTT. Combining the CDR3 with reference TRBV28 and TRBJ2-3 gives the whole variable domain DVKVTQSSRYLVKRTGEKVFLECVQDMDHENMFWYRQDPGLGLRLIYFSYDVKMKEKGDIPEGYSVSREKKERFSLILESASTNQTSMYLCATQEGHSTDTQYFGPGTRLTVL.

At least ten counts were recorded for this clonotype. This chain links TRBV2 with TRBJ2-3; 9 bases align to TRBD2. The germline V gene encodes CDR1 SNHLY and CDR2 FYNNEI. The CDR3 runs 15 residues. Germline trimming cut 4 bases from V and 8 bases from J; bases unmatched to any gene: 10. CDR3 sequence (DNA): TGTGCCAGCAGTGCGGGTAGGCGGGAGGGGGCTACGCAGTATTTT. Its protein is CASSAGRREGATQYF.

This clonotype was found a few times. The V call is TRBV2, the J call TRBJ1-3; D unresolved. The CDR3 spans 15 residues. Germline V gene lookup returns CDR1 SNHLY and CDR2 FYNNEI. Trimming stripped 6 bases from V and 0 bases from J, with 12 bases between. The CDR3 DNA is TGTGCCAGCAGCCTTAGACGCCTCTCTGGAAACACCATATATTTT. The encoded protein is CASSLRRLSGNTIYF.

The DNA of the CDR3 is TGCGCCAGCAGCTCCCTGACCACTAGCGGATACTCCTACGAGCAGTACTTC. Amino acids: CASSSLTTSGYSYEQYF. The rearrangement links TRBV5-1 to TRBJ2-7, with 8 nucleotides matching TRBD2. Trimming took 3 bases from V and 0 from J; bases not matched to a gene: 11. CDR3 length: 17 amino acids. Germline V lookup: CDR1 SGHRS, CDR2 YFSETQ.

This clonotype occurred many times. CDR3 DNA sequence: TGTGCCAGCAGCCGGCGGCGGGAAGATACGCAGTATTTT. Translation gives CASSRRREDTQYF. The chain links TRBV2 to TRBJ2-3, with D perhaps TRBD2 (6 bases). The V gene lost 6 bases and the J gene lost 5 bases, with 12 bases spanning the gap. CDR3 length: 13 residues. Germline loops: CDR1 SNHLY, CDR2 FYNNEI.

This clonotype has only one observation. The chain couples TRBV20-1 to TRBJ2-1; 12 bases map to TRBD2. The CDR3 length is 15 residues. Germline loops: CDR1 DFQATT, CDR2 SNEGSKA (reference sequence). After removal of 6 bases from V and 5 bases from J, the junction contained 8 bases not matched to a gene. The CDR3 region is CSARTSGRIHNEQFF. DNA for the CDR3: TGCAGTGCACGAACTAGCGGGAGGATCCACAATGAGCAGTTCTTC.

This clonotype came up a few times. V usage is TRBV3-1 and J usage is TRBJ1-1, with D possibly being TRBD1 (6 bases). CDR3 length: 15 amino acids. The germline gives CDR1 LGHDT, CDR2 YNNKEL (reference sequence). Trimming cost V 1 base and J 5 bases, with 14 bases left between them. The DNA for the CDR3 is TGTGCCAGCAGCCAAGGTGCGGCAGGGGAGACTGAAGCTTTCTTT. Translating it yields CASSQGAAGETEAFF.

This clonotype was counted between two and nine times. The J gene is TRBJ2-1, the V gene TRBV20-1, with 10 bases lining up with TRBD2. V gave up 6 bases and J gave up 5 bases; unmatched junction bases: 10. The CDR3 totals 15 residues. Looked up from germline, CDR1 is DFQATT and CDR2 is SNEGSKA (reference sequence). Here the CDR3 DNA reads TGCAGTGCAAAATTCCTAGCGGGAGACCACAATGAGCAGTTCTTC. This encodes CSAKFLAGDHNEQFF.

This clonotype showed up just a few times. V gene TRBV10-3 combines with J gene TRBJ2-3; D is possibly TRBD1 or TRBD2 (5 bases each). The length of the CDR3 is 13 residues. Trimming stripped 6 bases from V and 5 bases from J, with 12 bases between. Germline loops: CDR1 ENHRY, CDR2 SYGVKD. CDR3 nucleotides: TGTGCCATCAGCGGGACCTCTAGAGATACGCAGTATTTT. Protein: CAISGTSRDTQYF.

This clonotype was counted at least ten times. The chain carries TRBV28 and TRBJ2-7, with no clear D. Trimming cost V 3 bases and J 0 bases, with 9 bases left between them. Per the germline V gene, CDR1 is MDHEN and CDR2 is SYDVKM. The CDR3 is 14 amino acids. CDR3 loop: CASSFSGFSYEQYF. CDR3 sequence (DNA): TGTGCCAGCAGTTTCTCGGGTTTCTCCTACGAGCAGTACTTC.

This clonotype was found many times. V usage is TRBV28 and J usage is TRBJ2-3; D gene ambiguous. Trimming pared 4 bases from V and 2 bases from J, leaving 19 bases between. The CDR3 covers 17 residues. CDR1 and CDR2 from the germline V gene are MDHEN and SYDVKM. The CDR3 DNA sequence: TGTGCCAGCAGTTCCCCCCCCACTCGGTTGGTCACAGATACGCAGTATTTT. This sequence encodes CASSSPPTRLVTDTQYF.

This clonotype was detected ten times or more. The rearrangement joins TRBV28 to TRBJ1-4; D call uncertain. V shed 4 bases and J shed 5 bases, with 5 bases lying between them. CDR1 and CDR2 (germline): MDHEN, SYDVKM. The CDR3 length is 12 residues. In DNA form, the CDR3 reads TGTGCCAGCAGTTCCGGAAATGAAAAACTGTTTTTT. Its translation: CASSSGNEKLFF. The entire variable domain, with the rest obtained from reference TRBV28 and TRBJ1-4, is as follows: DVKVTQSSRYLVKRTGEKVFLECVQDMDHENMFWYRQDPGLGLRLIYFSYDVKMKEKGDIPEGYSVSREKKERFSLILESASTNQTSMYLCASSSGNEKLFFGSGTQLSVL.

Remarks on this clonotype: Since no conserved phenylalanine or tryptophan closes the CDR3, a read error is the likely cause. V and J are TRBV27 and TRBJ2-7, with 8 bases identical to TRBD2. V was pared by 4 bases and J by 3 bases, with 8 bases of the junction left unmatched. In germline, CDR1 is MNHEY, CDR2 SMNVEV (reference sequence). This CDR3 has 15 residues. The CDR3 bases are TGTGCCAGCAGTTGGACGGCTAGCGGGCTCTACGAGCAGTACCTC. Amino acids: CASSWTASGLYEQYL.

This clonotype was counted a few times. CDR3 nucleotide sequence: TGTGCCAGCAGTACAGGGTCTTTGGGCAATCAGCCCCAGCATTTT. It encodes CASSTGSLGNQPQHF. The V gene is TRBV28, the J gene TRBJ1-5; a possible D gene is TRBD1 (6 bases). V was pared by 5 bases and J by 2 bases, with 13 bases between. The CDR3 extends over 15 amino acids. Germline CDR1 is MDHEN and CDR2 is SYDVKM.

V usage is TRBV5-6 and J usage is TRBJ2-1; no reliable D call. With 2 bases removed from V and 5 bases from J, the gap between germline ends came to 17 bases. Per the germline V gene, CDR1 is SGHDT and CDR2 is YYEEEE. The CDR3 length is 16 residues. The CDR3 here is CASSLLRQAQNNEQFF. The CDR3 DNA reads as TGTGCCAGCAGCTTACTTCGGCAGGCCCAAAACAATGAGCAGTTCTTC.

The chain uses TRBV25-1 and TRBJ2-3; TRBD1 might be the D (6 bases). V was trimmed by 8 bases and J by 4 bases, leaving 31 bases between them. Germline-derived CDR1 and CDR2 are MGHDK and SYGVNS. The CDR3 spans 19 residues. The CDR3 loop is CASARTSPGHTIRADTQYF. CDR3 coding DNA: TGTGCCAGCGCCAGAACATCCCCGGGACACACCATCCGGGCAGATACGCAGTATTTT.

The gene calls are TRBV9 and TRBJ1-1, with D tentatively TRBD1 (5 bases). Germline lookup yields CDR1 SGDLS and CDR2 YYNGEE. The CDR3 is 14 amino acids. V was trimmed by 0 bases and J by 3 bases, leaving 9 bases between them. In DNA form, the CDR3 reads TGTGCCAGCAGCGTAGATGAAGGGGACACTGAAGCTTTCTTT. Translated, it gives CASSVDEGDTEAFF.